This T cell receptor beta chain was identified during a study of identical twins. MiXCR, applied by TCRdb to the 5' RACE reads, yields one record per CDR3 protein. The table lists a few hundred thousand distinct CDR3 sequences, approximately 17% of them singletons. Germline assignment: CDR1 LNHDA and CDR2 SQIVND (reference sequence). Losses at the gene ends were 1 base for V and 7 bases for J; bases not matched to a gene: 6. The CDR3 covers 15 residues. The TCR comes from a man between 45 and 60 years old in good health. Source material: naive T cells sorted from blood. V is TRBV19 and J is TRBJ2-1; 8 bases line up with TRBD2. In DNA form, the CDR3 reads TGTGCCAGTAGTATAGGTATCGGGAGGGAGAATGAGCAGTTCTTC. It translates to CASSIGIGRENEQFF.